Detailed here is one T cell receptor (beta chain). What it binds is not known. The data belong to a study of shared clonotypes between healthy human individuals. For the study at large: CD8 memory received one plate per donor, CD8 naive two, CD4 memory three and CD4 naive three. General study results and limits: Generation probabilities of non-shared clonotypes were lower (relative to those shared by all four donors). What rarefaction showed was incomplete sorted-subset sequencing despite large depth. An expected dependence of interdonor clonotype sharing on sequencing depth was noted.

This CDR3 spans 16 amino acids. V was cut by 6 bases and J by 1 base, with 18 bases left in between. Germline V CDR1 and CDR2: MDHEN, SYDVKM. Clones were sequenced by immunoSEQ multiplex PCR, and TCRdb holds only the in-frame ones, with some missing. The table lists about 1.9 million clones, around 95% of them singletons. Selected positively for CCR7 and CD45RO-negative, naive CD8 cells excluded terminally differentiated effector memory CD45RA+ cells. The sequence was obtained from a man aged 18 to 35 in good health. Some clones in this sample may be carry-over from other donors' samples. The chain has TRBV28 and TRBJ1-1; D ambiguous. The sample consisted of naive CD8+ T cells from PBMCs. The CDR3, as DNA: TGTGCCAGCAGCCCGGTGCGGCGGTCTGGGAACACTGAAGCTTTCTTT. Residues: CASSPVRRSGNTEAFF.